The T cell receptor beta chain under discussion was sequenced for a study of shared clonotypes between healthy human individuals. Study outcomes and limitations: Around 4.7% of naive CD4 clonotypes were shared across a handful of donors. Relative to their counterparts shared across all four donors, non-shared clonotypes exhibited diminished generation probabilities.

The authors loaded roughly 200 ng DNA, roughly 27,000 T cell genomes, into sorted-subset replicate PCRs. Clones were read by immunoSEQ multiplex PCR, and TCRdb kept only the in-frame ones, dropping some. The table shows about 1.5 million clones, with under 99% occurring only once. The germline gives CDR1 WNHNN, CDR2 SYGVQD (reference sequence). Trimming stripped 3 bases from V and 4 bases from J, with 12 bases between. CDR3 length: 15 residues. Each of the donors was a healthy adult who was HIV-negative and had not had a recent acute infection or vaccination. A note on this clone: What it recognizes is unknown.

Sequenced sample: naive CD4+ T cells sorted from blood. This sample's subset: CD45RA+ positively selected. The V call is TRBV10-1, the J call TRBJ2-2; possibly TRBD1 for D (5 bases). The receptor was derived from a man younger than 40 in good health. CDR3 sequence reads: CASSDRAPGTGELFF. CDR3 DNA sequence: TGCGCCAGCAGTGACAGGGCCCCAGGCACCGGGGAGCTGTTTTTT.